What follows is one T cell receptor (beta chain) and its context. These data belong to a study of response to subunit inactivated influenza vaccine. Trimming at V came to 1 base and at J to 7 bases, leaving 14 bases not matched to a gene. The CDR3 runs to 17 residues. TCRdb redid the calling of the RT-PCR reads with MiXCR, one entry per CDR3 protein. The table shows about 520,000 distinct CDR3 sequences, with around 25% occurring only once. This receptor was obtained from a middle-aged man who received an inactivated influenza vaccine. The material was CD4+ T cells sorted from PBMCs, obtained 4 to 6 days after vaccination. The rearrangement links TRBV12-3 or TRBV12-4 to TRBJ2-3, with 7 positions matching TRBD2. This CDR3 is CASSLVVQRGSRNTQYF. The CDR3 coding sequence is TGTGCCAGCAGTTTAGTGGTCCAGCGGGGAAGCAGGAATACGCAGTATTTT.